The 6 T cell receptor beta chains presented below share a single source sample, sequenced in a study of cytomegalovirus exposure and HLA in healthy donors. The primer mix had 60 Vbeta and 13 Jbeta primers. Libraries were prepared by immunoSEQ multiplex PCR; TCRdb keeps only in-frame clonotypes and omits some of them. The sample holds under 150,000 clones, around four fifths seen once. Sequencing was carried out using PBMCs. These receptors were collected from a boy between 2 and 10 years old in good health and CMV-seronegative.

The V call is TRBV5-6, the J call TRBJ2-1; 8 positions match TRBD2. The CDR3 has 15 amino acids. V lost 4 bases and J lost 2; bases outside the gene matches: 5. Germline V gene sequence: CDR1 SGHDT, CDR2 YYEEEE. CDR3 region: CASSLGGGTYNEQFF. The CDR3, as DNA: TGTGCCAGCAGCCTCGGGGGGGGGACCTACAATGAGCAGTTCTTC.

The rearrangement uses TRBV6-1 and TRBJ1-5, with no clear D. CDR3 length equals 15 residues. The germline gives CDR1 MNHNS, CDR2 SASEGT. Deletions cut 2 bases from V and 2 bases from J, with 10 bases between. The CDR3 coding sequence is TGTGCCAGCAGTGAATCGGGGTGGGGCAATCAGCCCCAGCATTTT. Translated, it gives CASSESGWGNQPQHF.

V gene TRBV25-1 combines with J gene TRBJ1-6; 7 bases are shared with TRBD1. The V segment lost 4 bases and the J segment 4 bases; nucleotides outside the gene matches: 10. Germline assignment: CDR1 MGHDK and CDR2 SYGVNS. This CDR3 comprises 17 residues. The DNA for the CDR3 is TGTGCCAGCAGTGCGCAGTCAGGGACAGCATATAATTCACCCCTCCACTTT. Amino acids: CASSAQSGTAYNSPLHF.

V usage is TRBV10-2 and J usage is TRBJ2-7; 7 bases align to TRBD1. This CDR3 is built from 16 residues. The V segment lost 1 base and the J segment 3 bases; nucleotides outside the gene matches: 9. Germline lookup yields CDR1 WSHSY and CDR2 SAAADI. CDR3 in amino acids: CASSELGTALYYEQYV. In DNA form, the CDR3 reads TGCGCCAGCAGTGAGTTAGGGACAGCCTTATACTACGAGCAGTACGTC.

The genes are TRBV2 and TRBJ2-3; no clear D gene. V was cut by 4 bases and J by 1 base, with 12 bases left in between. This CDR3 region has 15 residues. Per the germline V gene, CDR1 is SNHLY and CDR2 is FYNNEI. The CDR3, as DNA: TGTGCCAGCAGTGTAAACTTTGTCGGCACAGATACGCAGTATTTT. Translating gives CASSVNFVGTDTQYF.

This CDR3 is CASSLPRASGGGSKETQYF. CDR3 nucleotides: TGTGCCAGCAGCCTCCCTCGGGCTAGCGGGGGGGGCTCAAAAGAGACCCAGTACTTC. The chain has TRBV9 and TRBJ2-5; 12 bases fit TRBD2. V lost 4 bases and J lost 3; bases outside the gene matches: 16. The CDR3 contains 19 residues. The germline CDR1 and CDR2 sequences are SGDLS and YYNGEE.